Listed here are 4 T cell receptor beta chains from one sample, sequenced in a study of blood T cell repertoires in COVID-19. TCRdb's copy holds only in-frame clones and misses some; the assay was immunoSEQ multiplex PCR. Of some 490,000 clones in the sample, over 75% are singletons; the top ten hold 3.2%. Sequenced: peripheral blood. These receptor sequences come from a human donor in a cohort sampled during active COVID-19.

The chain carries TRBV10-3 and TRBJ1-2; the D gene is possibly TRBD1 (5 bases). This CDR3 region has 15 residues. Per germline, CDR1 ENHRY and CDR2 SYGVKD. V lost 0 bases and J 2 bases, leaving 10 bases between the germline ends. The CDR3 here is CAISESSQGNYGYTF. The CDR3, as DNA: TGTGCCATCAGTGAGTCATCGCAGGGAAACTATGGCTACACCTTC.

The chain joins TRBV6-1 to TRBJ2-3; 16 nucleotides match TRBD2. Unmatched junction bases numbered 6, after V lost 4 bases and J lost 2 bases. From germline, CDR1 is MNHNS and CDR2 SASEGT. The CDR3 has 18 residues. CDR3 in DNA: TGTGCCAGCAGTGCCTCGGGACTAGCGGGAGGGCCCACAGATACGCAGTATTTT. Encoded protein: CASSASGLAGGPTDTQYF.

This clone was seen just once. V is TRBV18 and J is TRBJ2-7; D uncertain. The CDR3 is 15 amino acids. Trimming pared 1 base from V and 4 bases from J, leaving 14 bases between. Germline lookup yields CDR1 KGHSH and CDR2 LQKENI. The CDR3 loop is CASSPLLGESYEQYF. CDR3 bases: TGTGCCAGCTCACCACTTCTCGGAGAATCTTACGAGCAGTACTTC.

The sample holds one count of this clone. The chain has TRBV9 and TRBJ2-7, with TRBD2 identical over 12 bases. V lost 4 bases and J lost 0; bases outside the gene matches: 5. CDR1 is SGDLS, CDR2 YYNGEE, per germline. This CDR3 spans 16 amino acids. The CDR3 protein is CASSLGLAGSSYEQYF. CDR3 nucleotide sequence: TGTGCCAGCAGCCTTGGACTAGCGGGGAGCTCCTACGAGCAGTACTTC.